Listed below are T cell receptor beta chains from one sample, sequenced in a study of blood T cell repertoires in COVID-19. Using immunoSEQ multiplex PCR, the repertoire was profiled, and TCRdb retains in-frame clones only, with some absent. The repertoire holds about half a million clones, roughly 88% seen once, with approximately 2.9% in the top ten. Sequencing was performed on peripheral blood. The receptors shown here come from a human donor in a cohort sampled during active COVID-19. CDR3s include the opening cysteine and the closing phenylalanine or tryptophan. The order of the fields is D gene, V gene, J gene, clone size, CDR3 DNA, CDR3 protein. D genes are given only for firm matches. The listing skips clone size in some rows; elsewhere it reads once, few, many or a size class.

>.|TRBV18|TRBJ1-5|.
TGTGCCAGCTCACCGGCAGGTCGCAATCAGCCCCAGCATTTT
CASSPAGRNQPQHF
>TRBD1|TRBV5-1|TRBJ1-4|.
TGCGCCAGCCGGCCGGGACAGGGGTATGAAAAACTGTTTTTT
CASRPGQGYEKLFF
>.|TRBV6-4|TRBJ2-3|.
TGTGCCAGCAGTGAGTCATTCACAGATACGCAGTATTTT
CASSESFTDTQYF
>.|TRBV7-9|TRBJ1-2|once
TGTGCCAGCAGCTTAGATGGCAGGGTCTATGGCTACACCTTC
CASSLDGRVYGYTF
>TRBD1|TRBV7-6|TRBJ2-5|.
TGTGCCAGCAGCTTAGGTGGACAGGGGGCCCCCCTGGCCCAGTACTTC
CASSLGGQGAPLAQYF
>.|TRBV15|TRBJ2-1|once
TGTGCCACCAGCAGAGATCGAGCAGGTAATGAGCAGTTCTTC
CATSRDRAGNEQFF
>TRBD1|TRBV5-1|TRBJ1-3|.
TGCGCCAGCAGCCTCGACCCGGACAGGCCGCGCTCTGGAAACACCATATATTTT
CASSLDPDRPRSGNTIYF
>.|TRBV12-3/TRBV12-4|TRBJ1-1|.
TGTGCCAGCAGTCTACAGGAAGACACTGAAGCTTTCTTT
CASSLQEDTEAFF
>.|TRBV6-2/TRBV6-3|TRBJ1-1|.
TGTGCCAGCAGTTACGGTAGGAGCGCTGAAGCTTTCTTT
CASSYGRSAEAFF
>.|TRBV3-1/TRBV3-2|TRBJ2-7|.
TGTGCCAGCAGCCCTGACTTCTCCTACGAGCAGTACTTC
CASSPDFSYEQYF
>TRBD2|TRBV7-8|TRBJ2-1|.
TGTGCCAGCAGCGGGCCGACTAGCGGGAGAACATCCTACAATGAGCAGTTCTTC
CASSGPTSGRTSYNEQFF
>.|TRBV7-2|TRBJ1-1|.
TGTGCCAGCAGCTTAGGGGGGGGCACTGAAGCTTTCTTT
CASSLGGGTEAFF
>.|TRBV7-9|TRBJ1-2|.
TGTGCCAGCAGCCCGGACTCGATTTATGGCTACACCTTC
CASSPDSIYGYTF
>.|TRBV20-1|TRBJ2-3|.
TGCAGTGCTAGTCCCGACAGGTTTAGCACAGATACGCAGTATTTT
CSASPDRFSTDTQYF
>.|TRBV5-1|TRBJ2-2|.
TGCGCCAGCTCCCGGGGGACGGGGAACACCGGGGAGCTGTTTTTT
CASSRGTGNTGELFF
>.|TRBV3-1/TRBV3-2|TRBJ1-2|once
TGTGCCAGCAGCCAAGGAAGGGGGGGAATTGATGGCGGCTACACCTTC
CASSQGRGGIDGGYTF
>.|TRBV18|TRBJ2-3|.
TGTGCCAGCTCCCCAATCAGCGGGCGGGTAGACACAGATACGCAGTATTTT
CASSPISGRVDTDTQYF
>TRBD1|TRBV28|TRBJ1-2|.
TGTGCCAGCAGTTTATTGACAGGGGGCGAGGGGTATGGCTACACCTTC
CASSLLTGGEGYGYTF
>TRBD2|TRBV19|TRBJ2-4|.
TGTGCCAGTAAGGTTCGGGGGGAAAACATTCAGTACTTC
CASKVRGENIQYF
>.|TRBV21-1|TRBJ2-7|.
TGTGCCAGCAGTTTCATGACAGGGGGCTGGCGGGAGAGATACGAGCAGTACTTC
CASSFMTGGWRERYEQYF
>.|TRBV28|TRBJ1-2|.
TGTGCCAGCACTTCGGGGAGCTATGGCTACACCTTC
CASTSGSYGYTF
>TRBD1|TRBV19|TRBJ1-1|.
TGTGCCAGTAGTATGGGGCAGGGGGTCGGAACTGAAGCTTTCTTT
CASSMGQGVGTEAFF
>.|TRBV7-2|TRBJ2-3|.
TGTGCCAGCAGCTTAGCACTCACAGATACGCAGTATTTT
CASSLALTDTQYF
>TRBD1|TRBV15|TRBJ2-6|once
TGTGCCACCAGCAAACCGGGACAGGAAACTTCTGGGGCCAACGTCCTGACTTTC
CATSKPGQETSGANVLTF
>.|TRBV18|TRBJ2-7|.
TGTGCCAGCTCACGGATAAGACTGGATTACGAGCAGTACTTC
CASSRIRLDYEQYF
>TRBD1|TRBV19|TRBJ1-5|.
TGTGCCAGTAAAGCCTATGGGACAGAAGATAGCAATCAGCCCCAGCATTTT
CASKAYGTEDSNQPQHF
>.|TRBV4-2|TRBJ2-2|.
TGTGCCAGCAGCCAAATTAGAATCCCTGCGACCGGGGAGCTGTTTTTT
CASSQIRIPATGELFF
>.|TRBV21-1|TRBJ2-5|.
TGTGCCAGCAGCAAGGCGACAGCGGGAGGGCCAGGGGAGACCCAGTACTTC
CASSKATAGGPGETQYF
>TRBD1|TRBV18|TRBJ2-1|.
TGTGCCAGCGCAGGGACAGGGGGCAATGAGCAGTTCTTC
CASAGTGGNEQFF
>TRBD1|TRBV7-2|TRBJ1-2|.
TGTGCCAGCAGCCATGACAGGGTCCGCTATGGCTACACCTTC
CASSHDRVRYGYTF
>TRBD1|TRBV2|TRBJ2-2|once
TGTGCCAGCACCGGGACAGGGGACACCGGGGAGCTGTTTTTT
CASTGTGDTGELFF
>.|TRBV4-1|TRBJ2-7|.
TGCGCCAGCAGCCAAGCGGACACGGCGTCCTACGAGCAGTACTTC
CASSQADTASYEQYF
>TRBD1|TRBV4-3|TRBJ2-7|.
TGCGCCAGCAGCCCTCCAGGGGGAGCATCGAACTACGAGCAGTACTTC
CASSPPGGASNYEQYF
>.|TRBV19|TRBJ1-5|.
TGTGCCAGTAGTATGTCGCGGGGCAATCAGCCCCAGCATTTT
CASSMSRGNQPQHF
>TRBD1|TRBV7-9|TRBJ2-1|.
TGTGCCAGCAGCTTAGGGACAGGGACCCATGAGCAGTTCTTC
CASSLGTGTHEQFF
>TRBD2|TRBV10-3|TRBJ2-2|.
TGTGCCACCCGGAGTGGGGTGGAGGGAGGGCCCGCCGGGGAGCTGTTTTTT
CATRSGVEGGPAGELFF
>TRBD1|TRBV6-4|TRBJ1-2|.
TGTGCCAGCAGCGACTCTGGACAGGGGGTCCGTGGCTACACCTTC
CASSDSGQGVRGYTF
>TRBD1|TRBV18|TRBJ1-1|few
TGTGCCAGCTCACCACAGGGACAGTACACTGAAGCTTTCTTT
CASSPQGQYTEAFF
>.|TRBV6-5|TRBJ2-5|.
TGTGCCAGCAAGGCGCCGACCAGGGAGACCCAGTACTTC
CASKAPTRETQYF
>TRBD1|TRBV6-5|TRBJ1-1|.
TGTGCCAGCAGTACCTCCCGGACAGGGGTTTGGGCTTTCTTT
CASSTSRTGVWAFF
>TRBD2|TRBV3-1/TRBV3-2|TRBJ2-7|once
TGTGCCAGCAGCCAACTTAGCGGGTCCAGTTACGAGCAGTACTTC
CASSQLSGSSYEQYF
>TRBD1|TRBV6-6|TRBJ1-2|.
TGTGCCAGCAGTCCGGGACAGGGGAACTATGGCTACACCTTC
CASSPGQGNYGYTF
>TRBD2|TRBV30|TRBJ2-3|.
TGTGCCTGGAGTGTATGGGGATTTGTCCGGGACGTCGGGACTAGCGGGAACCACAATACGCAGTATTTT
CAWSVWGFVRDVGTSGNHNTQYF
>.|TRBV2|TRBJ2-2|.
TGTGCCAGCAGTGAGGAAGGGGGGAACACCGGGGAGCTGTTTTTT
CASSEEGGNTGELFF
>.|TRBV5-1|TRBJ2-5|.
TGCGCCAGCAGCTTGCAGGCAGGGGTGGAAGAGACCCAGTACTTC
CASSLQAGVEETQYF
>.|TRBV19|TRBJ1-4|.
TGTGCCAGTAGTATAGGTTCGGCAGGCAATGAAAAACTGTTTTTT
CASSIGSAGNEKLFF
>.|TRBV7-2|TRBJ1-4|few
TGTGCCAGCAGCTTCTTGTTGGGGGGTAATGAAAAACTGTTTTTT
CASSFLLGGNEKLFF